This T cell receptor beta chain stems from a study of shared T cell receptors in the human thymus. TCRdb's copy holds only in-frame clones and misses some; the assay was immunoSEQ multiplex PCR. Of over 450,000 clones in the sample, around 82% are singletons; the top ten hold 0.013%. The J segment lost 4 bases and the V segment lost 2 bases, leaving 9 bases of the junction unmatched. This CDR3 has 16 residues. The germline V gene has CDR1 MDHEN and CDR2 SYDVKM. Separately, the same data were catalogued under a study of human thymus T cells. According to that study: Resections from corrective heart surgery provided thymus tissue. Gene usage (both V and J) appeared biased in thymic and blood repertoires. Overlap was high between thymic repertoires from unrelated individuals, as reported in related research.

Specimen: thymocytes. This TCR derives from a boy in the first two years of life with a congenital heart defect. This chain joins TRBV28 and TRBJ2-7; 9 bases align to TRBD2. CDR3 nucleotide sequence: TGTGCCAGCAGTTTAGGGGCTAGCGGGATTGTGTACGAGCAGTACTTC. Translation: CASSLGASGIVYEQYF.